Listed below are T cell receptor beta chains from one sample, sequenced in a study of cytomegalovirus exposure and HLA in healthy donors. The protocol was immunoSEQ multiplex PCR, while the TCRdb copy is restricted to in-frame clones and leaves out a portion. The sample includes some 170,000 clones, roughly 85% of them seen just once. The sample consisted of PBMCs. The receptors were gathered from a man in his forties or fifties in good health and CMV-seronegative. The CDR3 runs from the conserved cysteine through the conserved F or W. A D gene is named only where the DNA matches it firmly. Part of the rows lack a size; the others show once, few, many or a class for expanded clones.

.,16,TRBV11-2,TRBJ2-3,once,CASSPEPGHLTDTQYF,TGTGCCAGCAGCCCCGAACCGGGACACCTCACAGATACGCAGTATTTT
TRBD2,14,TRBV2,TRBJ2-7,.,CASMGSGRAYEQYF,TGTGCCAGCATGGGTAGCGGGAGGGCCTACGAGCAGTACTTC
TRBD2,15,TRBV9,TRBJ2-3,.,CASSVSGGGTDTQYF,TGTGCCAGCAGCGTTAGCGGGGGGGGTACAGATACGCAGTATTTT
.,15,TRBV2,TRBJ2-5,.,CASRQTGQVQETQYF,TGTGCCAGCAGACAGACAGGTCAAGTCCAAGAGACCCAGTACTTC
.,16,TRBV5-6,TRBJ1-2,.,CASSQFAETEDYGYTF,TGTGCCAGCAGCCAATTTGCGGAGACGGAAGACTATGGCTACACCTTC
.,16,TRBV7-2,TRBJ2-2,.,CASSLARAAWAGELFF,TGTGCCAGCAGCTTAGCCAGGGCGGCTTGGGCCGGGGAGCTGTTTTTT
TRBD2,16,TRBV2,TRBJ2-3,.,CASSEVRLAGTDTQYF,TGTGCCAGCAGTGAAGTTCGGCTAGCGGGCACAGATACGCAGTATTTT
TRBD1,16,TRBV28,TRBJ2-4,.,CASSRQDSSTGDIQYF,TGTGCCAGCAGCAGACAGGACTCTTCAACAGGGGACATTCAGTACTTC
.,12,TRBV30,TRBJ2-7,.,CAWSVAGYEQYF,TGTGCCTGGAGTGTGGCGGGGTACGAGCAGTACTTC
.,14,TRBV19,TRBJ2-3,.,CASSIRDFTDTQYF,TGTGCCAGTAGTATACGGGATTTCACAGATACGCAGTATTTT
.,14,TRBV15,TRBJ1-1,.,CATRSGVARSEAFF,TGTGCCACCAGGAGCGGCGTGGCTCGCTCTGAAGCTTTCTTT
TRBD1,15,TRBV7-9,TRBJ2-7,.,CASSKPTGGVYEQYF,TGTGCCAGCAGCAAACCGACAGGGGGCGTATACGAGCAGTACTTC
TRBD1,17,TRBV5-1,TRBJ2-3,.,CASRDRDLPPYRDTQYF,TGCGCCAGCAGGGACAGGGACCTTCCACCCTACCGAGATACGCAGTATTTT
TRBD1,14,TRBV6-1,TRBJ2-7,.,CASTSGTGAYEQYF,TGTGCCAGCACGTCCGGGACAGGAGCTTACGAGCAGTACTTC
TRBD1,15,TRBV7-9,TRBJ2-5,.,CASSPRDRLKETQYF,TGTGCCAGCAGCCCCCGGGACAGATTGAAAGAGACCCAGTACTTC
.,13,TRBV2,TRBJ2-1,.,CASSAGFFNEQFF,TGTGCCAGCAGTGCTGGCTTCTTCAATGAGCAGTTCTTC
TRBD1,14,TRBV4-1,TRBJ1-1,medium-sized,CASSRPTGGTEAFF,TGCGCCAGCAGCCGCCCTACAGGGGGCACTGAAGCTTTCTTT
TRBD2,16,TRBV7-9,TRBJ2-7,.,CASSITFGLAVHEQYF,TGTGCCAGCAGCATAACCTTCGGACTAGCGGTTCACGAGCAGTACTTC
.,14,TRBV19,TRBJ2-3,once,CASSLGQGGDTQYF,TGTGCCAGTAGCCTGGGGCAGGGCGGTGACACGCAGTATTTT
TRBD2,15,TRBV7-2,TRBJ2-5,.,CASSSRLAGVGTQYF,TGTGCCAGCAGCTCCCGACTAGCGGGAGTGGGGACCCAGTACTTC
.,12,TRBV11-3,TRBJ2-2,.,CASSLRAGELFF,TGTGCCAGCAGCCTCCGGGCCGGGGAGCTGTTTTTT
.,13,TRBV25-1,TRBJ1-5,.,CASSPYGNQPQHF,TGTGCCAGCAGCCCCTACGGTAATCAGCCCCAGCATTTT
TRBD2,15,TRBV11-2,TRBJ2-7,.,CASSFSSGQPYEQYF,TGTGCCAGCAGCTTCTCTAGCGGACAACCCTACGAGCAGTACTTC
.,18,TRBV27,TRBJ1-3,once,CASSFSGGPSYSGNTIYF,TGTGCCAGCAGTTTCTCCGGGGGGCCATCTTACTCTGGAAACACCATATATTTT
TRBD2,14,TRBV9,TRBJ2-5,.,CASSISSGGKTQYF,TGTGCCAGCAGCATTTCTAGCGGCGGGAAGACCCAGTACTTC
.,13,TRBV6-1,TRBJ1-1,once,CASSPDGITEAFF,TGTGCCAGCAGTCCAGACGGGATCACTGAAGCTTTCTTT
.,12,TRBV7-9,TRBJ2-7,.,CASSSLSYEQYF,TGTGCCAGCAGTAGCCTATCCTACGAGCAGTACTTC
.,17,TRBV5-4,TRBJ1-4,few,CASSLGSDRGINEKLFF,TGTGCCAGCAGCTTGGGTTCGGACAGAGGAATTAATGAAAAACTGTTTTTT
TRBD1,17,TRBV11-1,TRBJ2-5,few,CASSGLNLPGGEETQYF,TGTGCCAGCAGCGGTCTCAACTTACCAGGGGGCGAAGAGACCCAGTACTTC
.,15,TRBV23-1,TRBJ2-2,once,CASSQIQDHTGELFF,TGCGCCAGCAGTCAAATCCAGGATCACACCGGGGAGCTGTTTTTT
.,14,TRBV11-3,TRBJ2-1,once,CASSQDSSYNEQFF,TGTGCCAGCAGCCAAGACAGCTCCTACAATGAGCAGTTCTTC
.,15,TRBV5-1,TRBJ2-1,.,CASSPEQGPYNEQFF,TGCGCCAGCAGCCCTGAACAGGGCCCCTACAATGAGCAGTTCTTC
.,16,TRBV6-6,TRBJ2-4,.,CASSYQGLLAKNSQYF,TGTGCCAGCAGTTACCAAGGTTTACTAGCCAAAAACAGTCAGTACTTC
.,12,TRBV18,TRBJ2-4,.,CASSPAVGIQYF,TGTGCCAGCTCACCGGCGGTTGGCATTCAGTACTTC
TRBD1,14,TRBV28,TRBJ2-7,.,CASSHDRAGYEQYF,TGTGCCAGCAGTCACGACAGGGCAGGCTACGAGCAGTACTTC
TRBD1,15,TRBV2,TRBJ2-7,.,CASSELGTGAYEQYF,TGTGCCAGCAGTGAATTGGGGACAGGGGCCTACGAGCAGTACTTC
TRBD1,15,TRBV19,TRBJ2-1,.,CASNLPGQGRNEQFF,TGTGCCAGTAATCTTCCGGGACAGGGGCGAAATGAGCAGTTCTTC
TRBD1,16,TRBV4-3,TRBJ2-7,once,CASSHTMRDRGNEQYF,TGCGCCAGCAGCCACACCATGCGGGACAGGGGTAACGAGCAGTACTTC